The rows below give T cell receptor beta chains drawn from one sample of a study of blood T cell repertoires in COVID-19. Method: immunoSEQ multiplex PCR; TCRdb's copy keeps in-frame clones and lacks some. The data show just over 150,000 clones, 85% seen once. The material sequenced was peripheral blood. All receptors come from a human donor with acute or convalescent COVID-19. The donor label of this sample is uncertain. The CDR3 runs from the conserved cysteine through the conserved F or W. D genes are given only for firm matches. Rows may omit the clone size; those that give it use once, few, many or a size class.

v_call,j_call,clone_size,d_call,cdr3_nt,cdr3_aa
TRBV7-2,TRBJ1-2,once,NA,TGTGCCAGCAGCTCAACTGGAGGAGGAAGCGCCTATGGCTACACCTTC,CASSSTGGGSAYGYTF
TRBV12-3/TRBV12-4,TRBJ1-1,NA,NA,TGTGCCAGCAGCTCCGGACGGGGCACTGAAGCTTTCTTT,CASSSGRGTEAFF
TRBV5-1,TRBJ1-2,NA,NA,TGCGCCAGCAGCTTGGGGGCGCGATATGGCTACACCTTC,CASSLGARYGYTF
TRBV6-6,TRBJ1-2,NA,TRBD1,TGTGCCAGCAGTCGTTTAGGGGGCGACTATGGCTACACCTTC,CASSRLGGDYGYTF
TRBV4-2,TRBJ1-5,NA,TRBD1,TGTGCCAGCAGCCGCCAAGGCACAGGGGGCGGACAGCCCCAGCATTTT,CASSRQGTGGGQPQHF
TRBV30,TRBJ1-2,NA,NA,TGTGCCTGGAGGGGACTCAGCTATGGCTACACCTTC,CAWRGLSYGYTF
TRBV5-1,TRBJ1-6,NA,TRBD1,TGCGCCAGCAGGGACCCCGGACAGGGAAATAATTCACCCCTCCACTTT,CASRDPGQGNNSPLHF
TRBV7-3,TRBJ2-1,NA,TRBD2,TGTGCCAGCAGCCGACTAGCGGGGATTAATGAGCAGTTCTTC,CASSRLAGINEQFF
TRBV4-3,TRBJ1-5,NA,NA,TGCGCCAGCAGCCAAGAGACCATGACTAATCAGCCCCAGCATTTT,CASSQETMTNQPQHF
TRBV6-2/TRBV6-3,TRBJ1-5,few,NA,TGTGCCAGCAGTTACGACAGGTATCAGCCCCAGCATTTT,CASSYDRYQPQHF
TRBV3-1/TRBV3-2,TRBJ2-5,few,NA,TGTGCCAGCAGCAATTCAGCGGTGACCCAGTACTTC,CASSNSAVTQYF
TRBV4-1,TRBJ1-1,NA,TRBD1,TGCGCCAGCACCCAACGACAGGGGGCGTCCCTAAACACTGAAGCTTTCTTT,CASTQRQGASLNTEAFF
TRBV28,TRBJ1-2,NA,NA,TGTGCCAGCCTTCCCGAGACAGGTCACTATGGCTACACCTTC,CASLPETGHYGYTF
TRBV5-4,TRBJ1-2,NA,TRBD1,TGTGCCAGCAGCGAGGGGGCGACCTATGGCTACACCTTC,CASSEGATYGYTF
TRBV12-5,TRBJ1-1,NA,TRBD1,TGTGCTAGTGGTCGGGGGACAGGGAACACTGAAGCTTTCTTT,CASGRGTGNTEAFF
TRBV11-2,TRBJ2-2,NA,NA,TGTGCCAGCAGACTATCGAACACCGGGGAGCTGTTTTTT,CASRLSNTGELFF
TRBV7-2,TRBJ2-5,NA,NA,TGTGCCAGCAGCGCCCGACTAGTTGGTAAAGAGACCCAGTACTTC,CASSARLVGKETQYF
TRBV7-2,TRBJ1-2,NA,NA,TGTGCCAGCAGCTTAGAGCCTAATAACTATGGCTACACCTTC,CASSLEPNNYGYTF
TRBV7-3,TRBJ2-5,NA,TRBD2,TGTGCCAGCAGCCAGGGCGGACTAGAAAAGACCCAGTACTTC,CASSQGGLEKTQYF
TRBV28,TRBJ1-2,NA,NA,TGTGCCAGCAGTTTATGGTTCCCCGACAGAGGAAAAAACTATGGCTACACCTTC,CASSLWFPDRGKNYGYTF
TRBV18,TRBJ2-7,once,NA,TGTGCCAGCTCACCGACACTAGACTACGAGCAGTACTTC,CASSPTLDYEQYF
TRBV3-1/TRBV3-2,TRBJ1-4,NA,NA,TGTGCCAGCAGCCAAGATTTGGGCGCTAATGAAAAACTGTTTTTT,CASSQDLGANEKLFF
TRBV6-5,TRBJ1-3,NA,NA,TGTGCCAGCAGTTACACGCAACAGGGCTCTGGAAACACCATATATTTT,CASSYTQQGSGNTIYF
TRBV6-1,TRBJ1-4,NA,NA,TGTGCCAGCAGGGAACTAGAGGGGGCAACTAATGAAAAACTGTTTTTT,CASRELEGATNEKLFF
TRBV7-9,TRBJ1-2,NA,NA,TGTGCCAGCAGCCATAGCGGAGGGCAGCCCCCGTACACCTTC,CASSHSGGQPPYTF
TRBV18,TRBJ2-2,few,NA,TGTGCCAGCTCACCCAGTACAGGGTACACCGGGGAGCTGTTTTTT,CASSPSTGYTGELFF
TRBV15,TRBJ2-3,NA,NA,TGTGCCACCTCCGTAGGCACAGATACGCAGTATTTT,CATSVGTDTQYF
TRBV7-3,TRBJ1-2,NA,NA,TGTGCCAGCAGCTTAATGGCCTCGGGGGGTTTGGATGGCTACACCTTC,CASSLMASGGLDGYTF
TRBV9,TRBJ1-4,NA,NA,TGTGCCAGCAGCGTAGATGTTACAGGGTACGGTGATGAAAAACTGTTTTTT,CASSVDVTGYGDEKLFF